A selection of T cell receptor beta chains follows, all from one sample in a study of CD8+ T cells in alopecia areata. TCRdb keeps only in-frame clones here, not all; method: immunoSEQ multiplex PCR. The data hold 90,000 to 150,000 clones, with around 64% observed a single time. The sequenced sample was CD4+ T cells sorted from blood. The receptors derive from a human donor in good health. Each CDR3 is given with its conserved first and last residue. Fields, in order: clone size, D gene, J gene, V gene, CDR3 DNA, CDR3 protein. A D gene is named only where the DNA matches it firmly. Rows may omit the clone size; those that give it use once, few, many or a size class.

clone size: few; D gene: -; J gene: TRBJ2-5; V gene: TRBV7-9; CDR3 DNA: TGTGCCAGCAGCCCCGTGACTACCCAGTACTTC; CDR3 protein: CASSPVTTQYF
clone size: few; D gene: TRBD1; J gene: TRBJ2-5; V gene: TRBV11-2; CDR3 DNA: TGTGCCAGCAGCCCCCGGGACAGGGGGAAAGAGACCCAGTACTTC; CDR3 protein: CASSPRDRGKETQYF
clone size: -; D gene: TRBD1; J gene: TRBJ1-6; V gene: TRBV7-9; CDR3 DNA: TGTGCCAGCAGCCGAGGACAGGACTTTAATTCACCCCTCCACTTT; CDR3 protein: CASSRGQDFNSPLHF
clone size: -; D gene: -; J gene: TRBJ2-7; V gene: TRBV2; CDR3 DNA: TGTGCCAGAAGGGGGTATAGCTCCTACGAGCAGTACTTC; CDR3 protein: CARRGYSSYEQYF
clone size: once; D gene: -; J gene: TRBJ2-4; V gene: TRBV27; CDR3 DNA: TGTGCCAGCAGTTTAGGGCTACCTCAGAGAAACATTCAGTACTTC; CDR3 protein: CASSLGLPQRNIQYF
clone size: few; D gene: -; J gene: TRBJ2-3; V gene: TRBV10-3; CDR3 DNA: TGTGCCATCAGGGGGGGGCAAAGCACAGATACGCAGTATTTT; CDR3 protein: CAIRGGQSTDTQYF
clone size: -; D gene: -; J gene: TRBJ1-1; V gene: TRBV7-2; CDR3 DNA: TGTGCCAGCAGCCAGAGGCCGAATTTCGAGGGGACCACTGAAGCTTTCTTT; CDR3 protein: CASSQRPNFEGTTEAFF
clone size: -; D gene: TRBD1; J gene: TRBJ2-5; V gene: TRBV7-8; CDR3 DNA: TGTGCCAGCAGCGCAGGACAGGACCGCCAAGAGACCCAGTACTTC; CDR3 protein: CASSAGQDRQETQYF
clone size: once; D gene: -; J gene: TRBJ1-5; V gene: TRBV27; CDR3 DNA: TGTGCCAGTTCGATAAATAGCAATCAGCCCCAGCATTTT; CDR3 protein: CASSINSNQPQHF
clone size: -; D gene: TRBD1; J gene: TRBJ2-5; V gene: TRBV4-1; CDR3 DNA: TGCGCCAGCGGCAGGGGACAGGTAGGAGGGGAGACCCAGTACTTC; CDR3 protein: CASGRGQVGGETQYF
clone size: -; D gene: TRBD1; J gene: TRBJ1-2; V gene: TRBV27; CDR3 DNA: TGTGCCAGCACGCCAAACGGACAGGCCTATGGCTACACCTTC; CDR3 protein: CASTPNGQAYGYTF
clone size: -; D gene: -; J gene: TRBJ2-1; V gene: TRBV11-2; CDR3 DNA: TGTGCCAGCAGCCGGGGGGCCCTTGATGAGCAGTTCTTC; CDR3 protein: CASSRGALDEQFF
clone size: -; D gene: TRBD1; J gene: TRBJ1-2; V gene: TRBV29-1; CDR3 DNA: TGCAGCGTTGGACAGGGGGCGCATGGCTACACCTTC; CDR3 protein: CSVGQGAHGYTF
clone size: -; D gene: -; J gene: TRBJ2-3; V gene: TRBV10-1; CDR3 DNA: TGCGCCAGCAGTGAGTCCTCCACAGATACGCAGTATTTT; CDR3 protein: CASSESSTDTQYF
clone size: -; D gene: -; J gene: TRBJ2-2; V gene: TRBV29-1; CDR3 DNA: TGCAGTGTTCTCATCGCCCGGCGCACCGGGGAGCTGTTTTTT; CDR3 protein: CSVLIARRTGELFF
clone size: -; D gene: -; J gene: TRBJ2-1; V gene: TRBV30; CDR3 DNA: TGTGCCTTGGGCTGGAATGAGCAGTTCTTC; CDR3 protein: CALGWNEQFF
clone size: -; D gene: -; J gene: TRBJ2-5; V gene: TRBV5-1; CDR3 DNA: TGCGCCAGCAGCTTGGAAGGGACGGAGACCCAGTACTTC; CDR3 protein: CASSLEGTETQYF
clone size: -; D gene: -; J gene: TRBJ2-5; V gene: TRBV29-1; CDR3 DNA: TGCAGCGTTGAACTCCAAGCAGGGCCGGGAGAGACCCAGTACTTC; CDR3 protein: CSVELQAGPGETQYF
clone size: -; D gene: -; J gene: TRBJ2-3; V gene: TRBV5-4; CDR3 DNA: TGTGCCAGCAGCCCGCGCCCGGGTGGGGACGGCACAGATACGCAGTATTTT; CDR3 protein: CASSPRPGGDGTDTQYF
clone size: -; D gene: TRBD1; J gene: TRBJ2-4; V gene: TRBV6-5; CDR3 DNA: TGTGCCAGCAAAAGGGACAGGGGGCTAAACATTCAGTACTTC; CDR3 protein: CASKRDRGLNIQYF
clone size: -; D gene: -; J gene: TRBJ1-5; V gene: TRBV30; CDR3 DNA: TGTGCCTGGAGTGAATCCTGGGGCAATCAGCCCCAGCATTTT; CDR3 protein: CAWSESWGNQPQHF
clone size: few; D gene: -; J gene: TRBJ1-1; V gene: TRBV4-2; CDR3 DNA: TGTGCCAGCAGCCGCTCGGGGATTGGCACTGAAGCTTTCTTT; CDR3 protein: CASSRSGIGTEAFF
clone size: once; D gene: -; J gene: TRBJ2-7; V gene: TRBV6-6; CDR3 DNA: TGTGCCGGCGGCACGGAGCAGTACTTC; CDR3 protein: CAGGTEQYF
clone size: many; D gene: -; J gene: TRBJ1-2; V gene: TRBV7-9; CDR3 DNA: TGTGCCAGCAGCCCGGACACCATTTATGGCTACACCTTC; CDR3 protein: CASSPDTIYGYTF
clone size: -; D gene: -; J gene: TRBJ1-1; V gene: TRBV30; CDR3 DNA: TGTGCCTGGAGCCTAGATATGAACACTGAAGCTTTCTTT; CDR3 protein: CAWSLDMNTEAFF
clone size: -; D gene: -; J gene: TRBJ2-3; V gene: TRBV5-1; CDR3 DNA: TGCGCCAGCAGCTGGGGGAGCCGCACAGATACGCAGTATTTT; CDR3 protein: CASSWGSRTDTQYF